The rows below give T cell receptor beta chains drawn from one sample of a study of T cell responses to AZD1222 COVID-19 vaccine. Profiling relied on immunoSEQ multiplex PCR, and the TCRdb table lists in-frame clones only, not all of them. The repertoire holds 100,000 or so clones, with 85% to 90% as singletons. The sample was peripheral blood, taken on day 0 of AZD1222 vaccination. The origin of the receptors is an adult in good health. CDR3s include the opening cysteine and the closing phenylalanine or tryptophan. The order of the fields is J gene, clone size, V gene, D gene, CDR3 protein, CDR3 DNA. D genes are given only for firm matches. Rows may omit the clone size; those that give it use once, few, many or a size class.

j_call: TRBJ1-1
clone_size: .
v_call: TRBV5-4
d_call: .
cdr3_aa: CASSDPTGGDTEAFF
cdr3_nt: TGTGCCAGCAGCGACCCGACGGGAGGGGACACTGAAGCTTTCTTT

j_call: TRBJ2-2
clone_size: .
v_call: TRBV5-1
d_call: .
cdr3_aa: CASSPLTTLPGPFTGELFF
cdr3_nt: TGCGCCAGCAGCCCTCTCACCACCCTTCCGGGACCGTTCACCGGGGAGCTGTTTTTT

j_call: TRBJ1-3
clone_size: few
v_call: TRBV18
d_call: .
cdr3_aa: CASSSTGTPETGNTIYF
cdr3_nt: TGTGCCAGCTCATCGACCGGGACTCCGGAGACTGGAAACACCATATATTTT

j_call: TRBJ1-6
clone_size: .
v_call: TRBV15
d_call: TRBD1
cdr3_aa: CATSRDLTGGIENSPLHF
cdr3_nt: TGTGCCACCAGCAGAGATTTGACAGGGGGCATAGAGAACTCACCCCTCCACTTT

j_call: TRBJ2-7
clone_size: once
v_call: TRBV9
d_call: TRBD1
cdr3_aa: CASSATGAREQYF
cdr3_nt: TGTGCCAGCAGCGCGACAGGGGCTAGAGAGCAGTACTTC

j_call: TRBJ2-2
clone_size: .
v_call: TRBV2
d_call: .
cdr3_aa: CASIRRGGTGELFF
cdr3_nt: TGTGCCAGCATCCGGCGCGGCGGGACCGGGGAGCTGTTTTTT

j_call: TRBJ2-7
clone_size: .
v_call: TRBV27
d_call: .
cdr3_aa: CASSLSTGYEQYF
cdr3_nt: TGTGCCAGCAGTTTAAGTACAGGCTACGAGCAGTACTTC

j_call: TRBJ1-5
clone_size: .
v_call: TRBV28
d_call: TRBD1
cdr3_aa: CASSLWTPGQGDQPQHF
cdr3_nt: TGTGCCAGCAGTTTATGGACTCCGGGACAGGGAGATCAGCCCCAGCATTTT

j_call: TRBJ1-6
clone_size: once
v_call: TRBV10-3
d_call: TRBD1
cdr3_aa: CAISAGDRGSSPLHF
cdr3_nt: TGTGCCATCAGTGCCGGCGACAGGGGAAGTTCACCCCTCCACTTT

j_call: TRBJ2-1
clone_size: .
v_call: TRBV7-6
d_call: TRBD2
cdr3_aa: CASSLYSGGPTYNEQFF
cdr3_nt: TGTGCCAGCAGCTTATACAGCGGGGGCCCTACGTACAATGAGCAGTTCTTC

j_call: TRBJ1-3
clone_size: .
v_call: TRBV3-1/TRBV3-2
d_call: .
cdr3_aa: CASSQDLGGLASGNTIYF
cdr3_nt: TGTGCCAGCAGCCAAGATCTCGGGGGGCTCGCCTCTGGAAACACCATATATTTT

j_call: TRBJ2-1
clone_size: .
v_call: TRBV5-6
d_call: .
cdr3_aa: CASSFGKSYNEQFF
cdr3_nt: TGTGCCAGCAGCTTTGGGAAATCCTACAATGAGCAGTTCTTC

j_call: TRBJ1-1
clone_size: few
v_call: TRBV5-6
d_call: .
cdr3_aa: CASSLVGGSEAFF
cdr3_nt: TGTGCCAGCAGCTTGGTCGGGGGGTCTGAAGCTTTCTTT